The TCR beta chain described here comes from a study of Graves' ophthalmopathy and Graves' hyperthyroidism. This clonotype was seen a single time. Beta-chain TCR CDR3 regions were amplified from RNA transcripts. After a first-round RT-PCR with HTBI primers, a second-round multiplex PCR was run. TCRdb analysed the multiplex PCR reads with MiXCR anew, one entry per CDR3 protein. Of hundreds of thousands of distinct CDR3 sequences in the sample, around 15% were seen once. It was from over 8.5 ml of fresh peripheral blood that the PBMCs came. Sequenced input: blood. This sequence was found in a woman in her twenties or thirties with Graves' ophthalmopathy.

This chain's CDR3 is CASSQEGGGAGGELFF. CDR3 sequence (DNA): TGCGCCAGCAGCCAAGAAGGCGGGGGGGCTGGCGGGGAGCTGTTTTTT. The chain has TRBV4-1 and TRBJ2-2; 9 bases are shared with TRBD2. V was clipped by 0 bases and J by 7 bases; unmatched bases: 6. This CDR3 comprises 16 residues. CDR1 and CDR2 from the germline V gene are MGHRA and YSYEKL.